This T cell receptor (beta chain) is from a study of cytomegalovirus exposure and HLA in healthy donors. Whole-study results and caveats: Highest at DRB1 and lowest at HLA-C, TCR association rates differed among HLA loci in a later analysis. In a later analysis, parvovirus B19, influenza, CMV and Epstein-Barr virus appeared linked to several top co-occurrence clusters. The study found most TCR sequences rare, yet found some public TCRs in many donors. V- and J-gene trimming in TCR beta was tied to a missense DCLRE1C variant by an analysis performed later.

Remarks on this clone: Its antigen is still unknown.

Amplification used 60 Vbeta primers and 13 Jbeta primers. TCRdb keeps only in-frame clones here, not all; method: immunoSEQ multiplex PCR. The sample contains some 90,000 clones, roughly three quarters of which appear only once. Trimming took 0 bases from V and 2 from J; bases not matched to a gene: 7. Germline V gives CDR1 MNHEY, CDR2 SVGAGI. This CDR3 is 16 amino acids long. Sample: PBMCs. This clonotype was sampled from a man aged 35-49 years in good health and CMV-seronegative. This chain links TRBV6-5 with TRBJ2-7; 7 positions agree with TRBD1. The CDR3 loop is CASSYSTGTDTYEQYF. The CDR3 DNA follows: TGTGCCAGCAGTTACTCTACCGGGACAGATACCTACGAGCAGTACTTC.